These 19 T cell receptor beta chains originate from one sample sequenced in a study of T cells in Graves' hyperthyroidism and ophthalmopathy. Amplification of TCR beta CDR3 regions was performed using RNA transcripts as template. An initial round of RT-PCR targeting the TCR CDR3 relied on the HTBI primer set. TCRdb called the multiplex PCR reads again in MiXCR, with one record for every CDR3 protein. The sample has around 600,000 distinct CDR3 sequences, 40% to 55% seen once; the top ten hold less than 9%. The source material was peripheral blood or thyroid tissue (not recorded which). These receptors were obtained from an adult man with Graves' disease, either hyperthyroidism or ophthalmopathy (not recorded which).

This clonotype has more than one count but fewer than ten. The rearrangement joins TRBV7-3 to TRBJ1-2, with D perhaps TRBD1 (5 bases). Trimming took 1 base from V and 0 from J, leaving 9 bases between them. This CDR3 is built from 15 residues. Germline CDR1 and CDR2: SGHTA and FQGTGA. CDR3 sequence: CASSLMTDTNYGYTF. CDR3 DNA sequence: TGTGCCAGCAGCTTAATGACAGACACTAACTATGGCTACACCTTC.

This clonotype was counted at least ten times. The V call is TRBV29-1, the J call TRBJ1-1, with a tentative D call TRBD1 (5 bases). V dropped 7 bases and J dropped 1 base, with 10 bases sitting between them. CDR3 length equals 12 residues. CDR1 SQVTM and CDR2 ANQGSEA come from the germline V gene. The CDR3 region is CSGKQENTEAFF. In DNA form, the CDR3 reads TGCAGCGGAAAACAGGAGAACACTGAAGCTTTCTTT.

The table lists this clonotype with a few counts. The gene calls are TRBV5-6 and TRBJ2-5; D unclear. Trimming took 2 bases from V and 5 from J, leaving 13 bases between them. CDR3 length equals 14 residues. Per germline, CDR1 SGHDT and CDR2 YYEEEE. The CDR3 is CASSFVGQEETQYF. The CDR3 DNA sequence: TGTGCCAGCAGCTTCGTTGGGCAGGAGGAGACCCAGTACTTC.

The genes are TRBV7-9 and TRBJ1-2; no firm D call. Germline CDR1 SEHNR, CDR2 FQNEAQ (reference sequence). V lost 6 bases and J 8 bases, leaving 10 bases between the germline ends. The CDR3 is made up of 11 amino acids. CDR3 nucleotides: TGTGCCAGCAGGAGGGAGGCCGGCTACACCTTC. Translation gives CASRREAGYTF.

Remarks on this clonotype: This may be a read error: a much more frequent sequence differs by one nucleotide. In DNA, the CDR3 is TGTGCCATCAGGGCCCCAGCAGGGGATAGCAATCAGCCCCAGCATTTT. Amino acid sequence: CAIRAPAGDSNQPQHF. The rearrangement joins TRBV10-3 to TRBJ1-5, with a possible D match to TRBD1 (6 bases). Between the trimmed V and J ends, which lost 6 bases and 0 bases, there was a span of 15 bases. Germline assignment: CDR1 ENHRY and CDR2 SYGVKD. This CDR3 is built from 16 residues.

This clonotype has only a few counts. CDR3 sequence: CASSLEGGDEAFF. The CDR3 DNA reads TGTGCCAGCAGCTTAGAAGGGGGCGATGAAGCTTTCTTT. The gene calls are TRBV7-9 and TRBJ1-1, with TRBD1 identical over 7 bases. Losses at the gene ends were 1 base for V and 7 bases for J; bases not matched to a gene: 3. The V gene's germline CDR1 is SEHNR and CDR2 FQNEAQ (reference sequence). This CDR3 is built from 13 residues.

The chain uses TRBV12-3 or TRBV12-4 and TRBJ2-7, with TRBD1 as a possible D gene (5 bases). V lost 1 base and J 6 bases, leaving 10 bases between the germline ends. CDR3 length: 13 amino acids. DNA of the CDR3: TGTGCCAGCAGTTTAGGGGGCTTTCTCGAGCAGTACTTC. As protein: CASSLGGFLEQYF.

The chain has TRBV2 and TRBJ2-2, with D possibly being TRBD1 (9 bases). The CDR3 runs 16 residues. V shed 6 bases and J shed 4 bases, with 18 bases lying between them. The germline V gene encodes CDR1 SNHLY and CDR2 FYNNEI. CDR3 loop: CASSNSGTGSTGELFF. The CDR3 DNA follows: TGTGCCAGCAGCAATAGCGGGACAGGGAGCACCGGGGAGCTGTTTTTT.

This clonotype was observed at least ten times. The chain joins TRBV12-3 or TRBV12-4 to TRBJ1-1; D gene uncertain. V shed 6 bases and J shed 0 bases, with 8 bases lying between them. The CDR3 consists of 13 residues. Written as DNA, the CDR3 is TGTGCCAGCAGCTCAGAGATGAACACTGAAGCTTTCTTT. Translating gives CASSSEMNTEAFF.

This clonotype occurred once. The chain carries TRBV15 and TRBJ2-3; D is uncertain. CDR3 size: 15 residues. The V and J ends lost 0 bases and 2 bases respectively, with 9 bases between them. The germline V gene has CDR1 LNHNV and CDR2 YYDKDF (reference sequence). In DNA form, the CDR3 reads TGTGCCACCAGCAGAGATCGCACGGCCACAGATACGCAGTATTTT. This gives the protein CATSRDRTATDTQYF.

This clonotype occurred many times. This chain links TRBV2 with TRBJ2-5; 10 bases fit TRBD2. This CDR3 is 18 amino acids long. The V gene's germline CDR1 is SNHLY and CDR2 FYNNEI. Trimming removed 7 bases from V and 0 bases from J; junction bases left unmatched: 14. CDR3 in amino acids: CASMEGPSGGRYQETQYF. The CDR3 DNA sequence: TGTGCCAGCATGGAAGGGCCTAGCGGGGGACGCTACCAAGAGACCCAGTACTTC.

This clonotype was counted at least ten times. The genes are TRBV29-1 and TRBJ1-4, with D unclear. The ends were cut back, 7 bases at V and 8 bases at J, with 11 bases in the middle. Germline V lookup: CDR1 SQVTM, CDR2 ANQGSEA. CDR3 length: 11 residues. The DNA for the CDR3 is TGCAGCGAAAGAATAGGGGAAAAACTGTTTTTT. This encodes CSERIGEKLFF.

V usage is TRBV7-8 and J usage is TRBJ2-7, with D possibly called TRBD1 or TRBD2 (6 bases each). Germline CDR1 reads SGHVS; CDR2 reads FQNEAQ. This CDR3 spans 14 amino acids. V dropped 5 bases and J dropped 3 bases, with 14 bases sitting between them. The CDR3 DNA follows: TGTGCCAGCAGCCTCACGAGGGGGGACTACGAGCAGTACTTC. Encoded protein: CASSLTRGDYEQYF.

In this sample, this clonotype turned up a few times. The chain links TRBV2 to TRBJ2-7; TRBD2 agrees at 9 bases. Germline trimming cut 6 bases from V and 4 bases from J; bases unmatched to any gene: 10. The CDR3 consists of 15 residues. The V gene's germline CDR1 is SNHLY and CDR2 FYNNEI. The CDR3, as DNA: TGTGCCAGCAGCTCACCGTCTAGCGGGACTTACGAGCAGTACTTC. Protein product: CASSSPSSGTYEQYF.

Written as DNA, the CDR3 is TGTGCCAGCAGGTTGACAGGGGGAGTCTACGAGCAGTACTTC. Residues: CASRLTGGVYEQYF. This chain connects TRBV6-5 to TRBJ2-7, with TRBD1 matching over 9 bases. Germline CDR1 is MNHEY and CDR2 is SVGAGI. J was trimmed by 3 bases and V by 6 bases; bases with no gene match: 6. This CDR3 is built from 14 residues.

The chain joins TRBV7-9 to TRBJ1-4; 8 positions agree with TRBD1. The CDR3 sequence is 15 residues long. Germline assignment: CDR1 SEHNR and CDR2 FQNEAQ (reference sequence). The J segment lost 0 bases and the V segment lost 5 bases, leaving 2 bases of the junction unmatched. CDR3 nucleotide sequence: TGTGCCAGCAGCCGGGACAGGACAACTAATGAAAAACTGTTTTTT. This encodes CASSRDRTTNEKLFF.

The table lists this clonotype with many counts. This sequence joins TRBV29-1 and TRBJ2-2; D may be TRBD1 or TRBD2 (5 bases each). Trimming pared 0 bases from V and 0 bases from J, leaving 8 bases between. In germline, CDR1 is SQVTM, CDR2 ANQGSEA. The CDR3 extends over 15 amino acids. This CDR3 reads CSVEDWGTNTGELFF. DNA of the CDR3: TGCAGCGTTGAAGATTGGGGGACGAACACCGGGGAGCTGTTTTTT.

This clonotype was detected ten times or more. The chain combines TRBV29-1 with TRBJ1-1; D ambiguous. Germline loops: CDR1 SQVTM, CDR2 ANQGSEA. There are 13 residues in the CDR3. With 5 bases removed from V and 3 bases from J, the gap between germline ends came to 13 bases. CDR3 in DNA: TGCAGCGTTCGACGTCTGGTGCACACTGAAGCTTTCTTT. Encoded protein: CSVRRLVHTEAFF.

As to this clonotype: This may be a read error: a much more frequent sequence differs by one nucleotide. Lacking the conserved final phenylalanine or tryptophan, this CDR3 likely reflects a read error. The chain employs TRBV12-3 or TRBV12-4 and TRBJ1-5, with D uncertain. The CDR3 has 12 residues. Trimming removed 4 bases from V and 7 bases from J, with 8 bases in between. This chain's CDR3 is CASSWGGQPQHL. The CDR3, as DNA: TGTGCCAGCAGTTGGGGTGGGCAGCCCCAGCATCTT.